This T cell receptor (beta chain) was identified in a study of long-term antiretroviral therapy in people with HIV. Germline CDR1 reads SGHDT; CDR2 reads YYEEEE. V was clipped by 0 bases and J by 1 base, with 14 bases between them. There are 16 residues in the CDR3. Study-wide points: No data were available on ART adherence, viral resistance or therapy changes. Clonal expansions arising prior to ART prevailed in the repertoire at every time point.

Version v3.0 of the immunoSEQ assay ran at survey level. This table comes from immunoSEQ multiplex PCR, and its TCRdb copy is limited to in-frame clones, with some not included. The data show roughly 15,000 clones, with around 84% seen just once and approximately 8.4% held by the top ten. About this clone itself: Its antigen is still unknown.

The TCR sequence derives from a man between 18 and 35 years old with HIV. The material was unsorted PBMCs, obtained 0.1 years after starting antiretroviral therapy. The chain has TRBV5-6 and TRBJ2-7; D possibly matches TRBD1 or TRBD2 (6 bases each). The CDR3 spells CASSLVGGRGSYEQYF. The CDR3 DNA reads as TGTGCCAGCAGCTTGGTAGGGGGGCGAGGTTCCTACGAGCAGTACTTC. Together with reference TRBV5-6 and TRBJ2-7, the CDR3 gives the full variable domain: DAGVTQSPTHLIKTRGQQVTLRCSPKSGHDTVSWYQQALGQGPQFIFQYYEEEERQRGNFPDRFSGHQFPNYSSELNVNALLLGDSALYLCASSLVGGRGSYEQYFGPGTRLTVT.